Presented here are 25 T cell receptor beta chains from one specimen sequenced in a study of cytomegalovirus exposure and HLA in healthy donors. Primers for the PCR totalled 60 Vbeta and 13 Jbeta. Sequencing was performed with immunoSEQ multiplex PCR; in TCRdb, only in-frame clones are kept and a portion is missing. The sample includes roughly 150,000 clones, roughly 80% of them seen just once. What was sequenced was PBMCs. These receptors were taken from a man aged 25 to 40 in good health and CMV-seropositive.

This clone was seen just once. V is TRBV12-5 and J is TRBJ1-1; D gene uncertain. CDR1 and CDR2 (germline): LGHNT, FRNRAP. V lost 0 bases and J 2 bases, leaving 10 bases between the germline ends. The CDR3 length is 15 residues. As DNA, the CDR3 is TGTGCTAGTGGTTTGGTAACCCCGACTAACACTGAAGCTTTCTTT. Amino acids: CASGLVTPTNTEAFF.

The chain carries TRBV9 and TRBJ2-7, with D unclear. The germline V gene encodes CDR1 SGDLS and CDR2 YYNGEE. V was cut by 1 base and J by 3 bases, with 17 bases left in between. CDR3 length: 16 amino acids. CDR3 DNA sequence: TGTGCCAGCAGCGTATCACCGTCCGTGGCAGTCTACGAGCAGTACTTC. Its translation is CASSVSPSVAVYEQYF.

This clone appeared once. J is TRBJ2-1 and V is TRBV29-1; D perhaps matches TRBD2 (6 bases). The V and J ends lost 2 bases and 10 bases respectively, with 24 bases between them. Germline V lookup: CDR1 SQVTM, CDR2 ANQGSEA. This CDR3 contains 16 residues. The CDR3, as DNA: TGCAGCGTTGAAAAATACCTAGTGGGGAGGAGTCGAGAGCAGTTCTTC. Translated: CSVEKYLVGRSREQFF.

This chain links TRBV4-1 with TRBJ2-2; D is ambiguous. CDR1 and CDR2 from the germline V gene are MGHRA and YSYEKL. The germline V and J ends were trimmed by 0 bases and 2 bases, with 4 bases remaining between them. The CDR3 is made up of 14 amino acids. Here the CDR3 reads CASSQDPNTGELFF. The CDR3 nucleotides are TGCGCCAGCAGCCAAGATCCAAACACCGGGGAGCTGTTTTTT.

V is TRBV5-6 and J is TRBJ2-2, with TRBD1 matching 8 bases. This CDR3 spans 15 amino acids. CDR1 is SGHDT and CDR2 is YYEEEE in the germline V gene. V was pared by 4 bases and J by 6 bases, with 8 bases of the junction left unmatched. CDR3 in amino acids: CASSPDRAISGELFF. The DNA for the CDR3 is TGTGCCAGCAGCCCGGACAGGGCTATATCCGGGGAGCTGTTTTTT.

This chain uses TRBV7-2 with TRBJ1-2; no reliable D call. This CDR3 spans 12 amino acids. CDR1 SGHTA and CDR2 FQGNSA come from the germline V gene. The V end was cut by 4 bases, the J end by 5 bases, with 8 bases between. The chain's CDR3 is CASSSRGYGYTF. The CDR3 DNA reads TGTGCCAGCAGCTCCCGGGGTTATGGCTACACCTTC.

The CDR3 is CASSLEDRLKTQYF. As DNA, the CDR3 is TGCGCCAGCAGCTTGGAGGACAGGCTAAAGACCCAGTACTTC. This rearrangement joins TRBV5-1 to TRBJ2-5; 7 nucleotides match TRBD1. The length of the CDR3 is 14 residues. Germline CDR1 and CDR2: SGHRS and YFSETQ. The V segment lost 0 bases and the J segment 6 bases; nucleotides outside the gene matches: 5.

This CDR3 is CAWSLSGGPGGPDTQYF. In nucleotides, the CDR3 is TGTGCCTGGAGTTTGAGCGGGGGGCCGGGGGGTCCAGATACGCAGTATTTT. The J gene is TRBJ2-3, the V gene TRBV30; TRBD2 matches 9 bases. V gave up 2 bases and J gave up 4 bases; unmatched junction bases: 13. The CDR3 sequence is 17 residues long. Germline CDR1 and CDR2: GTSNPN and SVGIG (reference sequence).

The chain uses TRBV25-1 and TRBJ2-3; a possible D gene is TRBD2 (5 bases). V was pared by 1 base and J by 0 bases, with 17 bases between. The V gene's germline CDR1 is MGHDK and CDR2 SYGVNS. The CDR3 contains 18 residues. The DNA of the CDR3 is TGTGCCAGCAGTGAATTTCTGTCTGTCCGGGGTAGCACAGATACGCAGTATTTT. Translating it yields CASSEFLSVRGSTDTQYF.

The chain joins TRBV5-4 to TRBJ2-7; TRBD2 matches 14 bases. CDR3 length: 15 amino acids. Germline V gene sequence: CDR1 SGHNT, CDR2 YYREEE (reference sequence). The junction had 4 bases not matched to a gene; V was cut back by 3 bases and J by 5 bases. This CDR3 is CASSSTSGRAHEQYF. The CDR3 DNA reads TGTGCCAGCAGCTCGACTAGCGGGAGGGCCCACGAGCAGTACTTC.

Note on this clone: Other DNA sequences in this sample translate to the same CDR3. This chain uses TRBV5-1 with TRBJ1-1; no clear D. Between the trimmed V and J ends, which lost 0 bases and 0 bases, there was a span of 12 bases. From germline, CDR1 is SGHRS and CDR2 YFSETQ. This CDR3 region has 16 residues. This CDR3 is CASSLGADRLNTEAFF. The DNA for the CDR3 is TGCGCCAGCAGCTTGGGAGCGGATAGGCTGAACACTGAAGCTTTCTTT.

Only a few counts were recorded for this clone. The chain has TRBV10-3 and TRBJ2-1; a possible D gene is TRBD2 (5 bases). V gave up 4 bases and J gave up 0 bases, with 13 bases separating them. CDR3 length equals 16 residues. CDR1 and CDR2 (germline): ENHRY, SYGVKD. CDR3: CAISAEAGPSYNEQFF. CDR3 DNA: TGTGCCATCAGTGCTGAGGCGGGCCCCTCCTACAATGAGCAGTTCTTC.

This clone was counted once. The chain is built from TRBV28 and TRBJ1-4; 8 bases agree with TRBD1. V lost 2 bases and J lost 5; bases outside the gene matches: 10. Germline assignment: CDR1 MDHEN and CDR2 SYDVKM. The CDR3 is 17 amino acids. CDR3: CASSLGQGPKVNEKLFF. As DNA, the CDR3 is TGTGCCAGCAGTTTAGGACAGGGACCTAAAGTAAATGAAAAACTGTTTTTT.

This chain connects TRBV28 to TRBJ2-2; the match to TRBD1 covers 7 bases. The V segment lost 11 bases and the J segment 6 bases; nucleotides outside the gene matches: 6. The germline V gene encodes CDR1 MDHEN and CDR2 SYDVKM. The CDR3 covers 12 residues. CDR3 region: CAEGARSGELFF. CDR3 in DNA: TGTGCCGAGGGGGCGAGGTCCGGGGAGCTGTTTTTT.

The rearrangement uses TRBV30 and TRBJ1-2, with 8 bases lining up with TRBD1. From germline, CDR1 is GTSNPN and CDR2 SVGIG (reference sequence). This CDR3 has 13 amino acids. With V trimmed by 2 bases and J by 4 bases, 3 bases remained unmatched. The CDR3 protein is CAWSTGQAYGYTF. CDR3 in DNA: TGTGCCTGGAGTACGGGACAGGCCTATGGCTACACCTTC.

V gene TRBV2 combines with J gene TRBJ2-7; D perhaps matches TRBD1 (6 bases). V was clipped by 9 bases and J by 5 bases, with 14 bases between them. Per germline, CDR1 SNHLY and CDR2 FYNNEI. The CDR3 has 12 amino acids. CDR3 residues: CARRTDSDEQYF. In DNA, the CDR3 is TGTGCCAGACGGACAGATTCGGACGAGCAGTACTTC.

This clone has more than one count but fewer than ten. The CDR3 loop reads CASSGNQFTGGLLGGDSYEQYF. In DNA form, the CDR3 reads TGTGCCAGCAGCGGTAACCAATTTACAGGGGGCCTCCTTGGCGGAGACTCCTACGAGCAGTACTTC. V usage is TRBV9 and J usage is TRBJ2-7, with 9 bases identical to TRBD1. The J segment lost 0 bases and the V segment lost 3 bases, leaving 25 bases of the junction unmatched. The length of the CDR3 is 22 residues. The germline gives CDR1 SGDLS, CDR2 YYNGEE. Using reference TRBV9 and TRBJ2-7 for the parts outside the CDR3, the full variable domain is DSGVTQTPKHLITATGQRVTLRCSPRSGDLSVYWYQQSLDQGLQFLIQYYNGEERAKGNILERFSAQQFPDLHSELNLSSLELGDSALYFCASSGNQFTGGLLGGDSYEQYFGPGTRLTVT.

The rearrangement uses TRBV7-2 and TRBJ1-2; D perhaps matches TRBD1 (6 bases). CDR3 length: 14 residues. Germline lookup yields CDR1 SGHTA and CDR2 FQGNSA. V lost 6 bases to trimming and J lost 5 bases, with 16 bases between them. The CDR3 DNA reads TGTGCCAGCAGTCCCGACAGGCTGATTTATGGCTACACCTTC. Translated, it gives CASSPDRLIYGYTF.

The J gene is TRBJ1-4, the V gene TRBV18; D may be TRBD1 (5 bases). The CDR3 totals 15 residues. Per germline, CDR1 KGHSH and CDR2 LQKENI. Trimming pared 4 bases from V and 5 bases from J, leaving 14 bases between. The CDR3 region has the DNA TGTGCCAGCTCACTCCAGGGTCACAAGAATGAAAAACTGTTTTTT. The encoded protein is CASSLQGHKNEKLFF.

V is TRBV30 and J is TRBJ2-5; D ambiguous. V was shortened by 0 bases and J by 2 bases, with 13 bases between the two germline ends. Germline V gives CDR1 GTSNPN, CDR2 SVGIG (reference sequence). This CDR3 has 15 residues. This CDR3 is CAWSVPASGQETQYF. CDR3 bases: TGTGCCTGGAGTGTCCCAGCGTCTGGGCAAGAGACCCAGTACTTC.

J is TRBJ2-5 and V is TRBV30; 10 bases are a match to TRBD1. Germline values: CDR1 GTSNPN, CDR2 SVGIG (reference sequence). Trimming at V came to 5 bases and at J to 5 bases, leaving 14 bases not matched to a gene. This CDR3 spans 16 amino acids. CDR3 amino acids: CAWLPRDRGGLETQYF. Here the CDR3 DNA reads TGTGCCTGGTTGCCCCGGGACAGGGGAGGTCTGGAGACCCAGTACTTC. The full variable domain, rest sourced from reference TRBV30 and TRBJ2-5, is SQTIHQWPATLVQPVGSPLSLECTVEGTSNPNLYWYRQAAGRGLQLLFYSVGIGQISSEVPQNLSASRPQDRQFILSSKKLLLSDSGFYLCAWLPRDRGGLETQYFGPGTRLLVL.

The rearrangement uses TRBV27 and TRBJ2-1; 9 bases line up with TRBD2. Germline V gene lookup returns CDR1 MNHEY and CDR2 SMNVEV (reference sequence). The CDR3 runs 17 residues. V shed 0 bases and J 7 bases; nucleotides not matched to a gene: 10. The CDR3 sequence is CASSLSAGAGGRNEQFF. As DNA, the CDR3 is TGTGCCAGCAGTTTATCAGCCGGGGCGGGAGGGCGGAATGAGCAGTTCTTC.

CDR3 protein: CASSFTQGNGELFF. The CDR3 nucleotides are TGTGCCAGCAGCTTTACGCAGGGTAACGGGGAGCTGTTTTTT. The chain links TRBV27 to TRBJ2-2, with D perhaps TRBD1 (5 bases). The CDR3 is 14 residues long. Germline assignment: CDR1 MNHEY and CDR2 SMNVEV (reference sequence). The germline V and J ends were trimmed by 6 bases and 7 bases, with 15 bases remaining between them.

This chain joins TRBV2 and TRBJ2-3; no clear D. The CDR3 is 15 residues long. Trimming shortened V by 8 bases and J by 0 bases, and 15 bases separated the two germline ends. The V gene's germline CDR1 is SNHLY and CDR2 FYNNEI. CDR3 protein: CASEFLSLSTDTQYF. In nucleotides, the CDR3 is TGTGCCAGCGAATTTCTTAGCCTCAGCACAGATACGCAGTATTTT.

The chain couples TRBV2 to TRBJ2-2, with 8 nucleotides matching TRBD2. CDR1 and CDR2 from the germline V gene are SNHLY and FYNNEI. J lost 6 bases, V lost 8 bases, and 5 bases had no gene match. This CDR3 has 13 amino acids. The chain's CDR3 is CASVRGGSGELFF. The CDR3 DNA sequence: TGTGCCAGCGTTCGGGGGGGCTCCGGGGAGCTGTTTTTT.